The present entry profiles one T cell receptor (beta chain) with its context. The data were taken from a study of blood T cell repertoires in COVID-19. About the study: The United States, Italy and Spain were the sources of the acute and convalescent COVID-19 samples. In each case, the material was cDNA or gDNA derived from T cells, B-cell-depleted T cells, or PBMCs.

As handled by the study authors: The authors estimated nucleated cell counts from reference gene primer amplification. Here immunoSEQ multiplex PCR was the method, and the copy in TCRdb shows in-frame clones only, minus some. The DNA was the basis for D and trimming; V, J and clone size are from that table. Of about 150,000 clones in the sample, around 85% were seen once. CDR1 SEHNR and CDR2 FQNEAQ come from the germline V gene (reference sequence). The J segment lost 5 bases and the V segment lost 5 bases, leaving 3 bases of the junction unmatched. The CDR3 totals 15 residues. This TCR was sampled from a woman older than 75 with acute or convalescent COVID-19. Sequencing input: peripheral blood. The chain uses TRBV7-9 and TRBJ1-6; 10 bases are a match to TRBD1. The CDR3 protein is CASSTGQGDNSPLHF. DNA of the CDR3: TGTGCCAGCAGCACCGGACAGGGGGATAATTCACCCCTCCACTTT.